The 8 T cell receptor beta chains below come from one sample, sequenced in a study of OX40 agonist ivuxolimab in advanced cancers. Sequenced by immunoSEQ multiplex PCR; TCRdb stores in-frame clones only, minus some. Of 46,000 or so clones in the sample, 75% to 80% are singletons; the top ten hold around 2.7%. The input for sequencing was CD4+ or CD8+ T cells sorted from blood, taken in a trial of the OX40 agonist ivuxolimab. Receptor source: an adult with an advanced solid tumor such as melanoma, head and neck, liver or kidney cancer.

The DNA of the CDR3 is TGCAGCGGGACTACAGGGATGAATGGCTACACCTTC. Protein: CSGTTGMNGYTF. The chain links TRBV29-1 to TRBJ1-2, with a tentative D call TRBD1 (6 bases). Germline V gene data show CDR1 as SQVTM and CDR2 as ANQGSEA. V was shortened by 7 bases and J by 6 bases, with 15 bases between the two germline ends. This CDR3 contains 12 residues.

The chain is built from TRBV5-1 and TRBJ2-7, with TRBD1 matching 8 bases. V lost 0 bases to trimming and J lost 2 bases; unmatched junction nucleotides: 4. The CDR3 runs 15 residues. CDR1 and CDR2 from the germline V gene are SGHRS and YFSETQ. The DNA for the CDR3 is TGCGCCAGCAGCTTGGTTCAGGGGGCAGCCTACGAGCAGTACTTC. This sequence encodes CASSLVQGAAYEQYF.

The J gene is TRBJ2-7, the V gene TRBV11-2; 9 nucleotides agree with TRBD2. Unmatched junction bases numbered 15, after V lost 0 bases and J lost 6 bases. CDR1 and CDR2 from the germline V gene are SGHAT and FQNNGV. The CDR3 loop spans 18 amino acids. DNA for the CDR3: TGTGCCAGCAGCTTAGATCGGGGGCTAGCGGGATCTCAGGGCGAGCAGTACTTC. This gives the protein CASSLDRGLAGSQGEQYF.

This chain links TRBV11-1 with TRBJ1-5; TRBD1 matches 7 bases. The germline CDR1 and CDR2 sequences are SGHAT and FQDESV (reference sequence). V was pared by 5 bases and J by 6 bases, with 4 bases of the junction left unmatched. The CDR3 consists of 13 residues. In nucleotides, the CDR3 is TGTGCCAGCAGCAGGCAGGGGGGTCAGCCCCAGCATTTT. Protein sequence: CASSRQGGQPQHF. The full variable domain, completed using reference TRBV11-1 and TRBJ1-5, is EAEVAQSPRYKITEKSQAVAFWCDPISGHATLYWYRQILGQGPELLVQFQDESVVDDSQLPKDRFSAERLKGVDSTLKIQPAELGDSAMYLCASSRQGGQPQHFGDGTRLSIL.

The chain carries TRBV6-5 and TRBJ1-5; D remains ambiguous. This CDR3 region has 13 residues. Per germline, CDR1 MNHEY and CDR2 SVGAGI. Between the trimmed V and J ends, which lost 5 bases and 0 bases, there was a span of 5 bases. This CDR3 is CASSVYSNQPQHF. The CDR3, as DNA: TGTGCCAGCAGTGTATATAGCAATCAGCCCCAGCATTTT.

V gene TRBV2 combines with J gene TRBJ2-7; no firm D call. Trimming left V 7 bases short and J 9 bases short, with 22 bases between. Germline V gene sequence: CDR1 SNHLY, CDR2 FYNNEI. This CDR3 has 14 residues. CDR3 nucleotides: TGTGCCAGCATACTTGGGGAAGTTCGCCACGGGCAGTACTTC. As protein: CASILGEVRHGQYF. The entire variable domain, with the rest obtained from reference TRBV2 and TRBJ2-7, is as follows: EPEVTQTPSHQVTQMGQEVILRCVPISNHLYFYWYRQILGQKVEFLVSFYNNEISEKSEIFDDQFSVERPDGSNFTLKIRSTKLEDSAMYFCASILGEVRHGQYFGPGTRLTVT.

This sequence joins TRBV10-2 and TRBJ1-2; 7 bases line up with TRBD1. CDR1 and CDR2 (germline): WSHSY, SAAADI. With 0 bases clipped from V and 5 bases from J, the junction kept 6 bases outside the gene matches. The CDR3 runs to 15 residues. The CDR3 nucleotides are TGCGCCAGCAGTGAGTCTTCGGGACAGTCTTATGGCTACACCTTC. Residues: CASSESSGQSYGYTF.

The genes are TRBV7-9 and TRBJ1-3; D is ambiguous. Germline V CDR1 and CDR2: SEHNR, FQNEAQ (reference sequence). There are 13 residues in the CDR3. V was cut by 5 bases and J by 0 bases, with 5 bases left in between. CDR3 region: CASSLNSGNTIYF. The CDR3 DNA reads as TGTGCCAGCAGCCTTAACTCTGGAAACACCATATATTTT.